The 13 T cell receptor beta chains listed next were all sequenced from one sample in a study of T cells in Graves' hyperthyroidism and ophthalmopathy. Amplification of TCR beta CDR3 regions used RNA as the template. The study used the HTBI primer set for a first-round RT-PCR of the TCR CDR3. One entry per CDR3 protein, called by TCRdb with MiXCR from the multiplex PCR reads. The table lists roughly 350,000 distinct CDR3 sequences, around 13% of them singletons. Material for sequencing was blood. These receptors all come from a woman aged 25 to 39 with Graves' hyperthyroidism.

This clonotype was seen at least ten times. The chain links TRBV11-2 to TRBJ2-3; the D gene is possibly TRBD1 (6 bases). The germline CDR1 and CDR2 sequences are SGHAT and FQNNGV. Trimming left V 4 bases short and J 6 bases short, with 8 bases between. The CDR3 is 12 amino acids. CDR3: CASSYTGDTQYF. The CDR3 region has the DNA TGTGCCAGCAGCTACACAGGGGATACGCAGTATTTT.

The sample holds many counts of this clonotype. The chain has TRBV12-3 or TRBV12-4 and TRBJ2-7, with TRBD2 identical over 11 bases. This CDR3 contains 15 residues. J gave up 4 bases and V 4 bases, and 6 bases lay outside the gene matches. The CDR3 DNA reads as TGTGCCAGCAGTTACCAACTAGCGGGAGTTTACGAGCAGTACTTC. Translation: CASSYQLAGVYEQYF.

The J gene is TRBJ2-5, the V gene TRBV6-1; 8 bases match TRBD1. The V gene's germline CDR1 is MNHNS and CDR2 SASEGT. The CDR3 runs 14 residues. V was pared by 5 bases and J by 6 bases, with 8 bases of the junction left unmatched. The CDR3 spells CASSSQGAEKTQYF. Here the CDR3 DNA reads TGTGCCAGCAGTTCTCAGGGGGCAGAAAAGACCCAGTACTTC.

This clonotype was counted at least ten times. The J gene is TRBJ1-5, the V gene TRBV19; D is unclear. The germline CDR1 and CDR2 sequences are LNHDA and SQIVND (reference sequence). V lost 6 bases and J 5 bases, leaving 11 bases between the germline ends. The CDR3 consists of 13 residues. DNA for the CDR3: TGTGCCAGTAGCCCCGACATCTATCAGCCCCAGCATTTT. Protein: CASSPDIYQPQHF.

The CDR3 spells CASSRGGRIETQYF. DNA of the CDR3: TGTGCCAGCAGCCGCGGGGGAAGGATAGAGACCCAGTACTTC. This chain uses TRBV14 with TRBJ2-5; 7 nucleotides agree with TRBD2. The CDR3 covers 14 residues. J lost 4 bases, V lost 4 bases, and 6 bases had no gene match. The V gene's germline CDR1 is SGHDN and CDR2 FVKESK.

Worth noting for this clonotype: Being one base from a much bigger clone, this may be a read error. Without the conserved terminal phenylalanine or tryptophan, this CDR3 likely stems from a read error. This chain uses TRBV28 with TRBJ1-3, with unresolved D. This CDR3 is 14 amino acids long. V was cut by 1 base and J by 3 bases, with 7 bases left in between. Germline V gene sequence: CDR1 MDHEN, CDR2 SYDVKM. The CDR3 sequence is CASSLSGNGNTIYL. CDR3 sequence (DNA): TGTGCCAGCAGTTTATCCGGGAATGGAAACACCATATATCTT.

This chain connects TRBV12-3 or TRBV12-4 to TRBJ2-1; TRBD2 is a possible D gene (5 bases). The CDR3 sequence is 13 residues long. V was shortened by 3 bases and J by 8 bases, with 11 bases between the two germline ends. This CDR3 is CASSFLEDYEQFF. The CDR3 DNA is TGTGCCAGCAGTTTCCTGGAGGACTATGAGCAGTTCTTC.

This clonotype was seen repeatedly, ten times or more. CDR3 in DNA: TGTGCCAGCAGTCCGGGGACAGATACGCAGTATTTT. Its translation: CASSPGTDTQYF. The chain joins TRBV18 to TRBJ2-3; a weak D match, TRBD2 (5 bases). Germline CDR1 and CDR2: KGHSH and LQKENI. V was trimmed by 8 bases and J by 3 bases, leaving 9 bases between them. This CDR3 comprises 12 residues.

Many counts were recorded for this clonotype. J is TRBJ2-1 and V is TRBV11-2; 11 bases line up with TRBD2. Germline CDR1 and CDR2: SGHAT and FQNNGV. The CDR3 runs to 17 residues. The V segment lost 1 base and the J segment 5 bases; nucleotides outside the gene matches: 7. CDR3 protein: CASSLGRLAGRNNEQFF. CDR3 DNA: TGTGCCAGCAGCTTAGGCCGACTAGCGGGACGGAACAATGAGCAGTTCTTC.

In its sample, this clonotype was seen many times. The CDR3 region has the DNA TGCAGTGCTTCGAACAGGGTTACCTCCTACGAGCAGTACTTC. Protein sequence: CSASNRVTSYEQYF. This chain uses TRBV20-1 with TRBJ2-7, with a tentative D call TRBD1 (6 bases). CDR3 length: 14 amino acids. Germline assignment: CDR1 DFQATT and CDR2 SNEGSKA (reference sequence). V gave up 5 bases and J gave up 0 bases, with 14 bases separating them.

This clonotype was seen many times. CDR3 region: CASSFGQVTTGELFF. The CDR3 bases are TGTGCCAGCAGTTTCGGACAGGTGACCACCGGGGAGCTGTTTTTT. This sequence joins TRBV28 and TRBJ2-2; 7 bases line up with TRBD1. The CDR3 length is 15 residues. From germline, CDR1 is MDHEN and CDR2 SYDVKM. Unmatched junction bases numbered 5, after V lost 3 bases and J lost 4 bases.

There are many counts of this clonotype. This rearrangement joins TRBV5-1 to TRBJ2-7; D not resolved. Per the germline V gene, CDR1 is SGHRS and CDR2 is YFSETQ. CDR3 length: 17 residues. V gave up 1 base and J gave up 0 bases, with 17 bases separating them. CDR3 DNA: TGCGCCAGCAGCTTGCCGAGGCATCCGTCAAGCTCCTACGAGCAGTACTTC. It specifies CASSLPRHPSSSYEQYF.

Remarks on this clonotype: A much more abundant neighbour one base away suggests this may be a read error. The rearrangement links TRBV12-3 or TRBV12-4 to TRBJ1-2, with D tentatively TRBD1 (5 bases). This CDR3 is built from 14 residues. CDR3 sequence (DNA): TGTGCCAGCAGTTCAATGGGGCCAAACTATGGCCACACCTTC. Protein product: CASSSMGPNYGHTF.